The T cell receptor (beta chain) described here comes from a study of blood T cell repertoires in COVID-19. This CDR3 is built from 15 residues. From germline, CDR1 is MNHEY and CDR2 SVGEGT. Unmatched junction bases numbered 4, after V lost 4 bases and J lost 2 bases. TCRdb keeps only in-frame clones here, not all; method: immunoSEQ multiplex PCR. This sample has about 340,000 clones, with around 83% found just once. Sequencing was carried out using peripheral blood. The J gene is TRBJ2-1, the V gene TRBV6-2 or TRBV6-3; TRBD2 agrees at 8 bases. The TCR was taken from a man under 40 with active or convalescent COVID-19. The CDR3 DNA is TGTGCCAGCAGTTCCCAGCGGGAGCCCTACAATGAGCAGTTCTTC. This translates into CASSSQREPYNEQFF.